This paragraph reports one T cell receptor beta chain. The antigen is not known. The data were taken from a study of CD8 T cells in Susac syndrome. Reverse transcription of about 0.45 to 1 ug RNA was performed with random hexamers. TCR beta CDR3 was amplified by immunoSEQ multiplex PCR. This amplification extended across 54 Vbeta and 13 Jbeta segments. TCRdb processed the immunoSEQ multiplex PCR reads anew with MiXCR; each CDR3 protein has one entry. The data contain a few hundred thousand distinct CDR3 sequences, 80% to 95% of them seen just once; the ten biggest clones take up around 0.13%. The CDR3 runs 14 residues. The ends were cut back, 6 bases at V and 0 bases at J, with 11 bases in the middle. General study findings and limits: The study conceded that its TCR sequencing and HLA analysis involved relatively few individuals.

Sequencing of TCR beta was carried out in blood CD8+ and CD4+ T cells. Negative magnetic isolation gave CD8+ and CD4+ cells; FACS enriched CD8+ TEMRA. The source is a human donor with multiple sclerosis. The gene calls are TRBV12-3 or TRBV12-4 and TRBJ1-1, with D unclear. Sequences were obtained from CD8+ T cells from PBMCs. The CDR3 bases are TGTGCCAGCAGCATGGACGCACTGAACACTGAAGCTTTCTTT. The encoded protein is CASSMDALNTEAFF.